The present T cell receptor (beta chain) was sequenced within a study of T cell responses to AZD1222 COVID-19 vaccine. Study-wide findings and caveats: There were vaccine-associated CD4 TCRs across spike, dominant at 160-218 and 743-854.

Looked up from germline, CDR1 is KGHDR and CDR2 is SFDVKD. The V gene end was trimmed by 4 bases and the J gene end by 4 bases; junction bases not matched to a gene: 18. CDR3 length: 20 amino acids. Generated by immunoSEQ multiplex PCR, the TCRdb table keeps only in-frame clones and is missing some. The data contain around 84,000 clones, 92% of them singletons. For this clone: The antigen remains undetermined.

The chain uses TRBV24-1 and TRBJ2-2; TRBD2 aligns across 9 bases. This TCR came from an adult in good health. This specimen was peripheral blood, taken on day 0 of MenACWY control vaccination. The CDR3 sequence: CATSESRGASGNGRTGELFF. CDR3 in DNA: TGTGCCACCAGTGAAAGTAGAGGGGCTAGCGGGAATGGACGCACCGGGGAGCTGTTTTTT.